Here is one TCR beta chain with its context. A second PCR of roughly 7 to 11 cycles used a sample-barcoded 5' primer and a J-beta primer mix. TCRdb ran MiXCR on the 5' RACE reads and lists one entry per CDR3 protein. The sample lists roughly 2 million distinct CDR3 sequences, roughly 52% occurring once. This CDR3 has 12 residues. CDR1 MNHEY and CDR2 SVGEGT come from the germline V gene. Trimming stripped 7 bases from V and 7 bases from J, with 13 bases between. The sample belongs to a study of blood T cells in healthy people across ages. Input material: blood. The sequence was collected from a woman aged 40-49 years in good health. The rearrangement links TRBV6-2 or TRBV6-3 to TRBJ2-5; the D gene is possibly TRBD2 (5 bases). CDR3 in DNA: TGTGCCAGCAAGTCGGGGAGTGGGACCCAGTACTTC. It codes for CASKSGSGTQYF.